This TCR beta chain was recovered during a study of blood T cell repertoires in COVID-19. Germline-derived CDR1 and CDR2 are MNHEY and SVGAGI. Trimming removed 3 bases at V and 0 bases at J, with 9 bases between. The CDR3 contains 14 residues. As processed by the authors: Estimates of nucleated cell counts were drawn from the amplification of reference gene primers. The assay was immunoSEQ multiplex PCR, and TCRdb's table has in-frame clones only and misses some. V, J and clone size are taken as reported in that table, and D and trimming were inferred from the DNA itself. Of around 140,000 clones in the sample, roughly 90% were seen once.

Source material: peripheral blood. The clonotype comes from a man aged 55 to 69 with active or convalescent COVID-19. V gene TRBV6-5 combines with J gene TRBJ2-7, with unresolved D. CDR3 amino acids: CASSYEESSYEQYF. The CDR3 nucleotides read TGTGCCAGCAGTTATGAGGAGAGCTCCTACGAGCAGTACTTC.